Listed below are T cell receptor beta chains from one sample, sequenced in a study of identifying expanded T cells in peripheral blood. The method was immunoSEQ multiplex PCR; TCRdb's version includes in-frame clones alone and lacks a portion of them. Among approximately 110,000 clones listed, 75% to 90% were seen once. The sample taken for sequencing was blood. The receptors originated from a person aged 18 to 69 in good health. CDR3s include the opening cysteine and the closing phenylalanine or tryptophan. D genes are given only for firm matches. Clone size is shown for a subset of rows, as once, few, many or a class of expanded clone.

abundance	v_gene	d_gene	j_gene	CDR3aa	CDR3nt
-	TRBV6-5	-	TRBJ1-1	CASGPLRLTEAFF	TGTGCCAGCGGCCCCCTACGGTTGACTGAAGCTTTCTTT
-	TRBV7-2	TRBD2	TRBJ2-5	CASSLVGASGGAWETQYF	TGTGCCAGCAGCTTAGTCGGGGCTAGCGGGGGGGCCTGGGAGACCCAGTACTTC
-	TRBV18	TRBD1	TRBJ1-1	CASSPGTGGDNTEAFF	TGTGCCAGCTCACCCGGGACAGGGGGCGATAACACTGAAGCTTTCTTT
-	TRBV11-2	-	TRBJ2-2	CASSLGVTAYTGELFF	TGTGCCAGCAGCTTAGGTGTCACGGCCTACACCGGGGAGCTGTTTTTT
few	TRBV15	TRBD1	TRBJ2-1	CATSRLTGDGRNEQFF	TGTGCCACCAGCAGATTAACAGGGGATGGCCGCAATGAGCAGTTCTTC
-	TRBV7-2	-	TRBJ2-7	CASSLVGTYEQYF	TGTGCCAGCAGCTTAGTGGGAACCTACGAGCAGTACTTC
-	TRBV5-1	-	TRBJ2-5	CASSLAKVGAMGVAQYF	TGCGCCAGCAGCTTGGCCAAAGTAGGAGCTATGGGGGTAGCCCAGTACTTC
-	TRBV7-9	-	TRBJ1-2	CASSSPPNYGYTF	TGTGCCAGCAGTTCTCCCCCTAACTATGGCTACACCTTC
-	TRBV14	-	TRBJ2-3	CASSPPSTDTQYF	TGTGCCAGCAGCCCCCCCTCCACAGATACGCAGTATTTT
-	TRBV4-1	-	TRBJ1-1	CASSQGTGIRTEAFF	TGCGCCAGCAGCCAAGGAACAGGGATTCGCACTGAAGCTTTCTTT
-	TRBV28	TRBD1	TRBJ1-1	CATRQGGLSTEAFF	TGTGCCACCCGACAGGGTGGTCTTAGCACTGAAGCTTTCTTT
-	TRBV18	-	TRBJ1-1	CASSPGLDTEAFF	TGTGCCAGCTCACCGGGCTTGGACACTGAAGCTTTCTTT
-	TRBV11-2	TRBD2	TRBJ2-5	CASSSGGRGALETQYF	TGTGCCAGCAGCTCGGGGGGGAGGGGCGCGTTAGAGACCCAGTACTTC
-	TRBV2	-	TRBJ2-7	CASIFEGSYEQYF	TGTGCCAGCATTTTTGAGGGTTCCTACGAGCAGTACTTC
-	TRBV7-7	-	TRBJ1-1	CASSPSLNTEAFF	TGTGCCAGCAGCCCGTCGTTGAACACTGAAGCTTTCTTT
-	TRBV10-2	-	TRBJ2-3	CASSKGGSTDTQYF	TGCGCCAGCAGTAAGGGGGGGAGCACAGATACGCAGTATTTT
-	TRBV7-6	-	TRBJ1-4	CASSLARRGFATNEKLFF	TGTGCCAGCAGCTTAGCGCGCAGGGGATTTGCAACTAATGAAAAACTGTTTTTT
-	TRBV5-1	-	TRBJ1-1	CASSLVKATAGILNTEAFF	TGCGCCAGCAGCTTGGTAAAGGCGACAGCCGGAATCCTGAACACTGAAGCTTTCTTT
-	TRBV6-6	TRBD1	TRBJ1-2	CASSTGGYGYTF	TGTGCCAGCAGTACAGGGGGCTATGGCTACACCTTC
-	TRBV10-2	-	TRBJ2-7	CASSGTVPYEQYF	TGCGCCAGCAGTGGGACAGTACCCTACGAGCAGTACTTC
-	TRBV19	-	TRBJ2-1	CASSTGTDYNEQFF	TGTGCCAGTAGTACCGGGACTGATTACAATGAGCAGTTCTTC
-	TRBV5-6	-	TRBJ2-5	CASSSFYARQETQYF	TGTGCCAGCAGCTCTTTCTATGCACGACAAGAGACCCAGTACTTC